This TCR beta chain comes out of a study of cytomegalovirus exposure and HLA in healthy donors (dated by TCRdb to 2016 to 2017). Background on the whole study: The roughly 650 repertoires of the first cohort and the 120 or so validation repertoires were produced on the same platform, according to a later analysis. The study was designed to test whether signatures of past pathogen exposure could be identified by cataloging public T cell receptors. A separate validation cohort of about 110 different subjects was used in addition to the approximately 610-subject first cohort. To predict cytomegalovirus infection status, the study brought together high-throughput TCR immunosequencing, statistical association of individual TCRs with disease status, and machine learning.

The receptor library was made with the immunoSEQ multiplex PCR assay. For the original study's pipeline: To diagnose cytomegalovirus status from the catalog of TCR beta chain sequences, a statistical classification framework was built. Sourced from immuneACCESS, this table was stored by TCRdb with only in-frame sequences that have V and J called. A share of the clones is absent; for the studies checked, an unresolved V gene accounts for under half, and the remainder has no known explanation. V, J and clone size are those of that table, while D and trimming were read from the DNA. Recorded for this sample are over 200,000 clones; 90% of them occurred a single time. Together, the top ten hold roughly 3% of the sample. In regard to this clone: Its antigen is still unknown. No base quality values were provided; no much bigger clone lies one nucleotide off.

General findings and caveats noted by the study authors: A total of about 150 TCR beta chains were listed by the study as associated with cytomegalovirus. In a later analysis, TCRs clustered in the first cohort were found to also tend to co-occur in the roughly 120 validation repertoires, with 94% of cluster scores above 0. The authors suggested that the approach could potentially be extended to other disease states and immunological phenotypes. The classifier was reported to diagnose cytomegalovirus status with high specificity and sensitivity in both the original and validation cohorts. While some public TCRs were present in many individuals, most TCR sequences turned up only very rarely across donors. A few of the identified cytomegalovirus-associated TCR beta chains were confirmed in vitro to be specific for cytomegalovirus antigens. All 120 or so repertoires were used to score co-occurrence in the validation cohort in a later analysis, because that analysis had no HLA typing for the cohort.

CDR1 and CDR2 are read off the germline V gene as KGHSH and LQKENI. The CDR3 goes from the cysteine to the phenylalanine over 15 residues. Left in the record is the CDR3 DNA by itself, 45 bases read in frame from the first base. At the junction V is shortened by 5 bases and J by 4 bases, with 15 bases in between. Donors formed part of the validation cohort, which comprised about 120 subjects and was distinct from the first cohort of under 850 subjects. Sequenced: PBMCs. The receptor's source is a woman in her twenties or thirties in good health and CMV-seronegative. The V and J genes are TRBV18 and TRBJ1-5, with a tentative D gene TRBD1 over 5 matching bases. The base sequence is TGTGCCAGCTCAAGGGGCCCAGGCCCAAATCAGCCCCAGCATTTT. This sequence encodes CASSRGPGPNQPQHF.